This entry features one T cell receptor (beta chain) sequence. Its antigen remains unidentified. The CDR3 consists of 16 residues. The V gene's germline CDR1 is SGHNT and CDR2 YYREEE (reference sequence). Trimming removed 3 bases from V and 10 bases from J; junction bases left unmatched: 16. The protocol was immunoSEQ multiplex PCR, while the TCRdb copy is restricted to in-frame clones and leaves out a portion. The sample consists of 70,000 to 90,000 clones, over 75% of them appearing once. This sample is drawn from a study of a mutant IDH1 vaccine in newly diagnosed glioma. As for the study in general: Vaccine dosing followed radiotherapy by 4-6 weeks, or accompanied temozolomide cycles.

Time point given: week 23, last vaccination. The study gave 300 ug of mutant IDH1 20-mer peptide per vaccine dose, with topical imiquimod. Donors' newly diagnosed IDH1-mutant WHO grade 3 or 4 astrocytomas lacked nuclear ATRX. The sample here was PBMCs, taken from a glioma patient whose treatment included an IDH1 peptide vaccine. V is TRBV5-4 and J is TRBJ1-1, with 9 positions matching TRBD1. The sequence derives from a man between 25 and 39 years old with glioma. Some clones in this sample may be carry-over from other donors' samples. CDR3 bases: TGTGCCAGCAGCTACGGGGCCAGGACAGGGGAAAGTGGAGCTTTCTTT. This translates into CASSYGARTGESGAFF. Complete variable domain (other parts from reference TRBV5-4 and TRBJ1-1): ETGVTQSPTHLIKTRGQQVTLRCSSQSGHNTVSWYQQALGQGPQFIFQYYREEENGRGNFPPRFSGLQFPNYSSELNVNALELDDSALYLCASSYGARTGESGAFFGQGTRLTVV.